The TCR beta chain described here comes from a study of regulatory T cells in long-lasting Graves disease. This clonotype was seen at least ten times. Its ends do not fully match the called genes, so a read error is possible. Time point indicated: newly diagnosed GD, antithyroid drugs for less than 3 months. With RNA extracted from PBMCs as input, the TCR library was made. Germline V gene lookup returns CDR1 SGHRS and CDR2 YFSETQ. The CDR3 extends over 12 amino acids. The TCR beta library used iRepertoire HTBI primers with Arm-PCR amplification of CDR3. In TCRdb, the multiplex PCR reads were re-called with MiXCR into one record per CDR3 protein. The data show approximately 230,000 distinct CDR3 sequences, with about 17% seen just once and approximately 20% held by the top ten.

Here the sequenced sample was peripheral blood mononuclear cells (PBMCs), taken at new diagnosis, from a patient treated with antithyroid drugs. The chain couples TRBV5-1 to TRBJ2-2; D is undetermined. The source is a female donor with Graves disease. CDR3 sequence: CASSWDTGELFF. The CDR3 region has the DNA TGTGCCAGCAGCTGGGACACCGGGGAGCTGTTTTTT. Looking up the rest from reference TRBV5-1 and TRBJ2-2 gives the full variable domain: KAGVTQTPRYLIKTRGQQVTLSCSPISGHRSVSWYQQTPGQGLQFLFEYFSETQRNKGNFPGRFSGRQFSNSRSEMNVSTLELGDSALYLCASSWDTGELFFGEGSRLTVL.